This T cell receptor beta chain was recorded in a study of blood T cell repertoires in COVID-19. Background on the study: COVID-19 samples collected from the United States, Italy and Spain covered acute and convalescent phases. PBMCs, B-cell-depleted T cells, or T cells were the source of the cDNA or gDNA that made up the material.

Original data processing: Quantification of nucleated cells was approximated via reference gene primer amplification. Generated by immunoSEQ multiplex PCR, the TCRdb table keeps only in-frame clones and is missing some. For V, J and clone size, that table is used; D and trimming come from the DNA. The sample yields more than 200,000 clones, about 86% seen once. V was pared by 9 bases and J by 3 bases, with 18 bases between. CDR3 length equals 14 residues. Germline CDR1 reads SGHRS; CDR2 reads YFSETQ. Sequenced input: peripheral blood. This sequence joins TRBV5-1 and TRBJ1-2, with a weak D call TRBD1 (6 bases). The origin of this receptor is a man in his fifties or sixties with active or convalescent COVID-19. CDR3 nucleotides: TGCGCCACCAAAAAAGATAACAGGGACTATGGCTACACCTTC. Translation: CATKKDNRDYGYTF.